This T cell receptor beta chain derives from a study of T cell therapy after organ transplantation. For the study at large: Patients received up to 6 T cell doses every 2 weeks.

Measured with immunoSEQ multiplex PCR; TCRdb has only the in-frame clones, and not every one. The data show 40,000 to 60,000 clones, 85% to 95% seen once. Only one count was recorded for this clone. The antigen is not known. Trimming cost V 3 bases and J 7 bases; bases outside gene matches: 5. Germline V CDR1 and CDR2: SGDLS, YYNGEE. The CDR3 has 14 amino acids. Study-level results: Post-therapy reconstitution appeared to include transferred and endogenous clonotypes. Post-therapy CD8 clonality change correlated inversely with pretherapy clonality. Nonresponders had marked pretherapy clonal expansions and little post-therapy change.

The sample consisted of CD8+ T cells from blood, taken before autologous CMV-specific T cell therapy. The chain is built from TRBV9 and TRBJ2-7, with 12 bases matching TRBD1. This receptor was obtained from a human patient who had received a solid organ transplant and had CMV disease. The CDR3 reads CASSAGQGAREQYF. CDR3 sequence (DNA): TGTGCCAGCAGCGCGGGACAGGGGGCGCGAGAGCAGTACTTC.